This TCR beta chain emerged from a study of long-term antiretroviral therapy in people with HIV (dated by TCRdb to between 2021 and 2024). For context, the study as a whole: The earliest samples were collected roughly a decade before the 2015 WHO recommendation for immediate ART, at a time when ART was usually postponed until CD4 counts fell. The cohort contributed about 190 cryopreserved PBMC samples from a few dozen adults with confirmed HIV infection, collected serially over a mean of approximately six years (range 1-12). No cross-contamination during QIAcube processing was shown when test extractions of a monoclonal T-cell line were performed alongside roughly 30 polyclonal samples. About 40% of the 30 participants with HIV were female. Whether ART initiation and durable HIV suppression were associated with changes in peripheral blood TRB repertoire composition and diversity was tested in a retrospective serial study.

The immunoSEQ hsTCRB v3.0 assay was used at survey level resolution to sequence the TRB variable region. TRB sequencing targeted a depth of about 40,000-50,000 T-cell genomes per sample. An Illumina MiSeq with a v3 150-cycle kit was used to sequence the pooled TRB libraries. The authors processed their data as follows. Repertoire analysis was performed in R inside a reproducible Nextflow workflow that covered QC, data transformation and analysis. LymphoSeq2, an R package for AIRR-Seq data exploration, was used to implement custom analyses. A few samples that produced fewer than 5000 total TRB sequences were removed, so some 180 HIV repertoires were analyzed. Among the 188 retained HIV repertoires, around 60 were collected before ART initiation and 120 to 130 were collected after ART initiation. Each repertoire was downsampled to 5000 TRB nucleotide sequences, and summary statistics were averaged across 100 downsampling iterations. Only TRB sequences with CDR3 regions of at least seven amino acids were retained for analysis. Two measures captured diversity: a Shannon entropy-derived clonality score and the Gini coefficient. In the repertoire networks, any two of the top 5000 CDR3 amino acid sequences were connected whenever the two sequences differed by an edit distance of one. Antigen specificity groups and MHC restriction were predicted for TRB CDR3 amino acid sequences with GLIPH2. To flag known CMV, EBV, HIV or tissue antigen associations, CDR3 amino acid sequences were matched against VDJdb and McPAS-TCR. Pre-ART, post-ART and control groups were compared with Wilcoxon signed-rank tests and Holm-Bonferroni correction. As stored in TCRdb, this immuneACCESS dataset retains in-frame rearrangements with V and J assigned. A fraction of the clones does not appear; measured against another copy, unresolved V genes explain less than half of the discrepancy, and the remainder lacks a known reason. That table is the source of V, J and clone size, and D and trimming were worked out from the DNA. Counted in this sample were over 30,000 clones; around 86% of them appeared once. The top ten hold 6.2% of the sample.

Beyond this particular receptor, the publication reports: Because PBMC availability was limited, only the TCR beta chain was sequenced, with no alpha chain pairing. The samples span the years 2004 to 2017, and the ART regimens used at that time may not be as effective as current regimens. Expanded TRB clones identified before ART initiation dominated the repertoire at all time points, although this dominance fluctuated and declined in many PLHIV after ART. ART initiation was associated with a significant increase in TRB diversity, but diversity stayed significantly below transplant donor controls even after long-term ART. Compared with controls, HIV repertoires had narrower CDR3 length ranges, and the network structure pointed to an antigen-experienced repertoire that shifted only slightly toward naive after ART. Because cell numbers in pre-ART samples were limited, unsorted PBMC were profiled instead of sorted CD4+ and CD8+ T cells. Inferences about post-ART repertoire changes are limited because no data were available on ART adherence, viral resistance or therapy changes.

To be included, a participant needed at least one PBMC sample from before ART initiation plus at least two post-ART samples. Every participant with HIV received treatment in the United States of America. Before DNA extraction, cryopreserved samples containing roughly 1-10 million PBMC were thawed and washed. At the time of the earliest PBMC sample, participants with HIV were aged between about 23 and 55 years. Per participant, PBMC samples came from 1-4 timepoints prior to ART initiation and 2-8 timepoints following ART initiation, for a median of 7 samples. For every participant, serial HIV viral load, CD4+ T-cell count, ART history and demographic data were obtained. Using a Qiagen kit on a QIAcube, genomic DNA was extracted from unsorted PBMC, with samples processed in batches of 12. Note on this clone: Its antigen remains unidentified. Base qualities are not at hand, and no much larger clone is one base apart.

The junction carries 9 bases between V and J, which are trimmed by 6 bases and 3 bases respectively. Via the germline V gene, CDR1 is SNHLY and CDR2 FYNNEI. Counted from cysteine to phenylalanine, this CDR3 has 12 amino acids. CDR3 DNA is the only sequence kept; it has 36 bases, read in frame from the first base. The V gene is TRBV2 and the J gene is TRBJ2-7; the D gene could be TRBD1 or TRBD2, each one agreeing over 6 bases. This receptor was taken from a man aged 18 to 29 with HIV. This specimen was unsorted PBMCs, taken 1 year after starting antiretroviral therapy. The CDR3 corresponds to CASREGVYEQYF. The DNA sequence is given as TGTGCCAGCAGGGAGGGGGTCTACGAGCAGTACTTC.